These T cell receptor beta chains were read from a single sample in a study of breast tumors, draining lymph nodes, adjacent tissues. In TCRdb, the multiplex PCR reads were re-called with MiXCR into one record per CDR3 protein. The data hold 100,000 to 150,000 distinct CDR3 sequences, with approximately 20% observed a single time. The sequenced sample was axillary lymph node tissue. Every receptor here comes from a female donor with breast cancer. Some clones in this sample may be carry-over from other donors' samples. CDR3s include the opening cysteine and the closing phenylalanine or tryptophan. D genes are given only for firm matches. Rows may omit the clone size; those that give it use once, few, many or a size class.

V gene: TRBV20-1; clone size: many; D gene: -; J gene: TRBJ2-7; CDR3 protein: CSARVGPGTYEQYF; CDR3 DNA: TGCAGTGCTAGGGTCGGGCCCGGGACCTACGAGCAGTACTTC
V gene: TRBV14; clone size: many; D gene: -; J gene: TRBJ1-6; CDR3 protein: CASSQDREGYSPLHF; CDR3 DNA: TGTGCCAGCAGCCAAGATAGGGAGGGGTATTCACCCCTCCACTTT
V gene: TRBV5-4; clone size: -; D gene: -; J gene: TRBJ2-1; CDR3 protein: CASSPGTDNEQFF; CDR3 DNA: TGTGCCAGCAGCCCCGGGACTGACAATGAGCAGTTCTTC
V gene: TRBV6-2/TRBV6-3; clone size: many; D gene: -; J gene: TRBJ1-5; CDR3 protein: CASSYSGVQPQHF; CDR3 DNA: TGTGCCAGCAGTTACTCGGGAGTTCAGCCCCAGCATTTT
V gene: TRBV6-1; clone size: many; D gene: TRBD1; J gene: TRBJ2-7; CDR3 protein: CASSSRTGLREQYF; CDR3 DNA: TGTGCCAGCAGTTCGAGGACAGGTTTGCGAGAGCAGTACTTC
V gene: TRBV2; clone size: many; D gene: -; J gene: TRBJ1-3; CDR3 protein: CASSERGHSGNTIYF; CDR3 DNA: TGTGCCAGCAGTGAGCGGGGCCACTCTGGAAACACCATATATTTT
V gene: TRBV27; clone size: -; D gene: -; J gene: TRBJ1-5; CDR3 protein: CASSPAGPGQGAIHGNQPQHF; CDR3 DNA: TGTGCCAGCAGTCCAGCAGGTCCGGGACAAGGGGCGATACACGGCAATCAGCCCCAGCATTTT
V gene: TRBV9; clone size: many; D gene: -; J gene: TRBJ2-3; CDR3 protein: CASSVSTRQTDTQYF; CDR3 DNA: TGTGCCAGCAGCGTATCGACCCGACAAACAGATACGCAGTATTTT
V gene: TRBV5-8; clone size: many; D gene: TRBD1; J gene: TRBJ2-3; CDR3 protein: CASSPTGGAGDTQYF; CDR3 DNA: TGTGCCAGCAGCCCGACAGGGGGCGCCGGGGATACGCAGTATTTT
V gene: TRBV6-5; clone size: -; D gene: -; J gene: TRBJ2-5; CDR3 protein: CASSPGRGYQETQYF; CDR3 DNA: TGTGCCAGCAGTCCCGGCAGGGGCTACCAAGAGACCCAGTACTTC
V gene: TRBV30; clone size: many; D gene: -; J gene: TRBJ2-7; CDR3 protein: CAWGIPLYGEQYF; CDR3 DNA: TGTGCCTGGGGGATACCCTTATATGGCGAGCAGTACTTC
V gene: TRBV12-3/TRBV12-4; clone size: -; D gene: TRBD2; J gene: TRBJ2-1; CDR3 protein: CASRSSGRSYNEQFF; CDR3 DNA: TGTGCCAGCAGGAGTAGCGGGAGATCCTACAATGAGCAGTTCTTC
V gene: TRBV29-1; clone size: many; D gene: -; J gene: TRBJ2-1; CDR3 protein: CSVHEGYNEQFF; CDR3 DNA: TGCAGCGTCCACGAGGGTTACAATGAGCAGTTCTTC
V gene: TRBV7-9; clone size: many; D gene: TRBD2; J gene: TRBJ2-7; CDR3 protein: CASSRTSVPSTEQYF; CDR3 DNA: TGTGCCAGCAGTCGAACTAGCGTGCCATCGACCGAGCAGTACTTC
V gene: TRBV4-2; clone size: many; D gene: -; J gene: TRBJ1-3; CDR3 protein: CASSRDPASGNTIYF; CDR3 DNA: TGTGCCAGCAGCCGGGACCCAGCCTCTGGAAACACCATATATTTT
V gene: TRBV20-1; clone size: many; D gene: -; J gene: TRBJ1-3; CDR3 protein: CSAVSDRDSGNTIYF; CDR3 DNA: TGCAGTGCCGTCTCGGACCGAGACTCTGGAAACACCATATATTTT
V gene: TRBV7-7; clone size: -; D gene: -; J gene: TRBJ2-4; CDR3 protein: CASSLVGLTPRVLAKNIQYF; CDR3 DNA: TGTGCCAGCAGCTTAGTTGGACTCACGCCCCGTGTCCTAGCCAAAAACATTCAGTACTTC
V gene: TRBV20-1; clone size: many; D gene: -; J gene: TRBJ2-3; CDR3 protein: CSATLAASTDTQYF; CDR3 DNA: TGCAGTGCAACACTAGCAGCTAGCACAGATACGCAGTATTTT
V gene: TRBV29-1; clone size: -; D gene: -; J gene: TRBJ1-5; CDR3 protein: CSVGGGRDQPQHF; CDR3 DNA: TGCAGCGTTGGAGGAGGGAGGGATCAGCCCCAGCATTTT
V gene: TRBV29-1; clone size: many; D gene: -; J gene: TRBJ1-3; CDR3 protein: CSVAVNGYSGNTIYF; CDR3 DNA: TGCAGCGTTGCCGTTAACGGGTACTCTGGAAACACCATATATTTT
V gene: TRBV15; clone size: many; D gene: TRBD2; J gene: TRBJ2-2; CDR3 protein: CATAGLAGGRVTGELFF; CDR3 DNA: TGTGCCACCGCGGGACTAGCGGGAGGGCGGGTCACCGGGGAGCTGTTTTTT
V gene: TRBV5-1; clone size: many; D gene: -; J gene: TRBJ2-1; CDR3 protein: CASSLPLLAGWEDEQFF; CDR3 DNA: TGCGCCAGCAGCTTACCCCTCCTAGCTGGGTGGGAGGATGAGCAGTTCTTC
V gene: TRBV2; clone size: many; D gene: TRBD2; J gene: TRBJ2-3; CDR3 protein: CASSEILASGHTDTQYF; CDR3 DNA: TGTGCCAGCAGTGAGATTTTGGCTAGCGGGCACACAGATACGCAGTATTTT
V gene: TRBV6-6; clone size: many; D gene: TRBD2; J gene: TRBJ2-1; CDR3 protein: CASSRSLAGGLNEQFF; CDR3 DNA: TGTGCCAGCAGCCGATCGCTAGCGGGAGGGCTCAATGAGCAGTTCTTC
V gene: TRBV4-2; clone size: many; D gene: -; J gene: TRBJ2-2; CDR3 protein: CASSQDSGTNTGELFF; CDR3 DNA: TGTGCCAGCAGCCAAGATTCGGGCACTAACACCGGGGAGCTGTTTTTT
V gene: TRBV15; clone size: -; D gene: -; J gene: TRBJ2-2; CDR3 protein: CATSRAGSGTGELFF; CDR3 DNA: TGTGCCACCAGCAGAGCCGGGAGCGGCACCGGGGAGCTGTTTTTT
V gene: TRBV20-1; clone size: many; D gene: TRBD1; J gene: TRBJ1-3; CDR3 protein: CSAVYRGTIGNTIYF; CDR3 DNA: TGCAGTGCCGTATACAGGGGGACCATTGGAAACACCATATATTTT
V gene: TRBV27; clone size: many; D gene: -; J gene: TRBJ2-7; CDR3 protein: CASSLGNSRDYF; CDR3 DNA: TGTGCCAGCAGTTTGGGGAACAGTCGAGATTACTTC
V gene: TRBV5-1; clone size: -; D gene: -; J gene: TRBJ2-4; CDR3 protein: CASSPGRNQDKNIQYF; CDR3 DNA: TGCGCCAGCAGCCCGGGCCGGAATCAGGACAAAAACATTCAGTACTTC
V gene: TRBV28; clone size: -; D gene: -; J gene: TRBJ2-3; CDR3 protein: CASSSGGGPDTQYF; CDR3 DNA: TGTGCCAGCAGTTCGGGGGGCGGACCAGATACGCAGTATTTT
V gene: TRBV28; clone size: -; D gene: -; J gene: TRBJ2-1; CDR3 protein: CASSFLRGPSSYNEQFF; CDR3 DNA: TGTGCCAGCAGTTTCCTCAGGGGTCCTAGCTCCTACAATGAGCAGTTCTTC
V gene: TRBV5-1; clone size: many; D gene: -; J gene: TRBJ2-2; CDR3 protein: CASSLAGGQRTGELFF; CDR3 DNA: TGCGCCAGCAGCTTGGCCGGAGGGCAAAGGACCGGGGAGCTGTTTTTT
V gene: TRBV28; clone size: once; D gene: -; J gene: TRBJ2-7; CDR3 protein: CASSPLRDISCEQYF; CDR3 DNA: TGTGCCAGCAGTCCTCTCCGGGACATCTCCTGCGAGCAGTACTTC
V gene: TRBV6-2/TRBV6-3; clone size: few; D gene: TRBD2; J gene: TRBJ2-1; CDR3 protein: CASSYRAGGLGEQFF; CDR3 DNA: TGTGCCAGCAGTTACAGAGCGGGAGGGCTAGGTGAGCAGTTCTTC
V gene: TRBV2; clone size: many; D gene: TRBD2; J gene: TRBJ2-7; CDR3 protein: CASSPPGLAGTYEQYF; CDR3 DNA: TGTGCCAGCAGTCCACCGGGACTAGCGGGGACCTACGAGCAGTACTTC
V gene: TRBV3-1; clone size: many; D gene: -; J gene: TRBJ1-5; CDR3 protein: CASSLDGNQPQHF; CDR3 DNA: TGTGCCAGCAGCTTAGACGGCAATCAGCCCCAGCATTTT
V gene: TRBV4-3; clone size: many; D gene: TRBD1; J gene: TRBJ2-3; CDR3 protein: CASSQGQGWDTDTQYF; CDR3 DNA: TGCGCCAGCAGCCAAGGACAGGGCTGGGACACAGATACGCAGTATTTT
V gene: TRBV27; clone size: many; D gene: -; J gene: TRBJ2-7; CDR3 protein: CASSSLGGSYEQYF; CDR3 DNA: TGTGCCAGCAGTTCCTTGGGAGGCTCCTACGAGCAGTACTTC
V gene: TRBV6-1; clone size: many; D gene: -; J gene: TRBJ2-1; CDR3 protein: CASSEQRSSYNEQFF; CDR3 DNA: TGTGCCAGCAGTGAACAGCGCAGCTCCTACAATGAGCAGTTCTTC
V gene: TRBV6-2/TRBV6-3; clone size: few; D gene: TRBD2; J gene: TRBJ2-2; CDR3 protein: CASVRTGGKINTGELFF; CDR3 DNA: TGTGCCAGCGTCCGGACGGGGGGAAAAATCAACACCGGGGAGCTGTTTTTT
V gene: TRBV9; clone size: many; D gene: -; J gene: TRBJ2-3; CDR3 protein: CASSRAAGQTTDTQYF; CDR3 DNA: TGTGCCAGCAGTAGAGCGGCCGGTCAAACCACAGATACGCAGTATTTT
V gene: TRBV6-6; clone size: many; D gene: -; J gene: TRBJ2-1; CDR3 protein: CASSYSFRDGSYNEQFF; CDR3 DNA: TGTGCCAGCAGTTACTCGTTCCGGGACGGGTCCTACAATGAGCAGTTCTTC
V gene: TRBV20-1; clone size: many; D gene: TRBD1; J gene: TRBJ1-2; CDR3 protein: CSASRQGGDYGYTF; CDR3 DNA: TGCAGTGCTAGTCGACAGGGTGGAGACTATGGCTACACCTTC
V gene: TRBV20-1; clone size: many; D gene: TRBD2; J gene: TRBJ2-7; CDR3 protein: CSAGLAGGSEQYF; CDR3 DNA: TGCAGTGCGGGACTAGCGGGAGGTTCCGAGCAGTACTTC
V gene: TRBV9; clone size: many; D gene: -; J gene: TRBJ2-6; CDR3 protein: CASSVGLAGANVLTF; CDR3 DNA: TGTGCCAGCAGCGTAGGACTAGCTGGGGCCAACGTCCTGACTTTC
V gene: TRBV30; clone size: many; D gene: -; J gene: TRBJ1-2; CDR3 protein: CAWSRVTAFGYTF; CDR3 DNA: TGTGCCTGGAGTCGGGTGACAGCCTTTGGCTACACCTTC
V gene: TRBV27; clone size: -; D gene: -; J gene: TRBJ2-5; CDR3 protein: CASSPHGAQETQYF; CDR3 DNA: TGTGCCAGCAGTCCCCACGGGGCCCAAGAGACCCAGTACTTC
V gene: TRBV20-1; clone size: many; D gene: TRBD2; J gene: TRBJ2-2; CDR3 protein: CSATAGANTGELFF; CDR3 DNA: TGCAGTGCTACAGCGGGAGCGAACACCGGGGAGCTGTTTTTT
V gene: TRBV3-1; clone size: many; D gene: TRBD1; J gene: TRBJ2-7; CDR3 protein: CASSRQGQNEQYF; CDR3 DNA: TGTGCCAGCAGCCGACAGGGGCAAAACGAGCAGTACTTC
V gene: TRBV2; clone size: many; D gene: TRBD1; J gene: TRBJ2-1; CDR3 protein: CASKTDRVHEQFF; CDR3 DNA: TGTGCCAGCAAGACGGACAGGGTGCATGAGCAGTTCTTC
V gene: TRBV27; clone size: -; D gene: TRBD2; J gene: TRBJ2-7; CDR3 protein: CASSQLAGEGEQYF; CDR3 DNA: TGTGCCAGCAGCCAACTAGCGGGAGAGGGCGAGCAGTACTTC